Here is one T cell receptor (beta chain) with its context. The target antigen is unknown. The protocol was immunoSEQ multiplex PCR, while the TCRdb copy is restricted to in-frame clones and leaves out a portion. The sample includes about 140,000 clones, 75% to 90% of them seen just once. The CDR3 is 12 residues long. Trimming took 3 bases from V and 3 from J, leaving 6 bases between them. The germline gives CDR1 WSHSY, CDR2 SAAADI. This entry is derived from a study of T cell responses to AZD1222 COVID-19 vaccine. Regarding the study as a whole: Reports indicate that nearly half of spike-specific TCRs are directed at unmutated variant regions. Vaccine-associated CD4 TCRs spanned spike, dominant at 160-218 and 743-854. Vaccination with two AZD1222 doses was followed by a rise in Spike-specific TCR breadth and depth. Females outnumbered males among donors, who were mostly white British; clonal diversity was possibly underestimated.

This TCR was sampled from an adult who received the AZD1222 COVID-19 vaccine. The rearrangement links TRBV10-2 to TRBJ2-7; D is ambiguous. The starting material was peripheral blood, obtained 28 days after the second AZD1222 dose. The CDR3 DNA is TGCGCCAGCAGTGATACGCTCTACGAGCAGTACGTC. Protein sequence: CASSDTLYEQYV.